This record concerns one TCR beta chain sequence. Its antigen is unknown. The PCR was carried out with 60 Vbeta primers and 13 Jbeta primers. Some clones are missing from TCRdb's copy, which holds only in-frame ones; the method was immunoSEQ multiplex PCR. The table shows about 130,000 clones, with 60% to 80% occurring only once. This entry belongs to a study of cytomegalovirus exposure and HLA in healthy donors. Study-wide findings and caveats: The study carried out a later analysis of TCR beta sequences. It associated roughly 17,000 of them with specific HLA alleles at a false discovery rate of 0.05. A later analysis reportedly identified an Asian-associated ancestry cluster as carrying fewer N-insertions than the roughly 700-donor mean. Donor immune exposure was known only as CMV serostatus.

CDR1 and CDR2 from the germline V gene are SGHNT and YYREEE (reference sequence). V dropped 4 bases and J dropped 0; count of bases not matched to a gene: 5. CDR3 length equals 16 residues. This TCR was sampled from a woman aged 55-70 years in good health and CMV-seropositive. The chain carries TRBV5-4 and TRBJ2-1; the match to TRBD2 covers 9 bases. Sequenced sample: PBMCs. The CDR3 DNA follows: TGTGCCAGCAGCAGTCTAGCGGGGACCTCCTACAATGAGCAGTTCTTC. Its translation is CASSSLAGTSYNEQFF.